What follows are 10 T cell receptor beta chains derived from one specimen sequenced in a study of cytomegalovirus exposure and HLA in healthy donors. Some clones are missing from TCRdb's copy, which holds only in-frame ones; the method was immunoSEQ multiplex PCR. The sample carries about 400,000 clones, roughly 89% recorded once. Sequencing was done on a sample of PBMCs. These receptor sequences come from a woman between 18 and 29 years old in good health and CMV-seronegative.

J is TRBJ2-7 and V is TRBV30; TRBD1 matches 8 bases. This CDR3 contains 13 residues. J was trimmed by 2 bases and V by 0 bases; bases with no gene match: 0. Germline V CDR1 and CDR2: GTSNPN, SVGIG (reference sequence). CDR3 sequence: CAWSVGQAYEQYF. The CDR3 DNA reads as TGTGCCTGGAGTGTGGGACAGGCCTACGAGCAGTACTTC.

The chain has TRBV5-1 and TRBJ2-3; maybe TRBD1 (5 bases). Trimming pared 8 bases from V and 2 bases from J, leaving 15 bases between. Germline assignment: CDR1 SGHRS and CDR2 YFSETQ. The CDR3 is made up of 14 amino acids. The CDR3 is CASMRTPSTDTQYF. CDR3 DNA: TGCGCCAGTATGAGGACACCCTCCACAGATACGCAGTATTTT.

CDR3 loop: CASSLVQRDNHEQYF. CDR3 DNA: TGTGCCAGCAGCTTGGTCCAGCGGGATAACCACGAGCAGTACTTC. This chain uses TRBV5-6 with TRBJ2-7; 7 nucleotides align to TRBD2. This CDR3 comprises 15 residues. V was clipped by 0 bases and J by 5 bases; unmatched bases: 8. CDR1 SGHDT and CDR2 YYEEEE come from the germline V gene.

The chain joins TRBV2 to TRBJ1-6; D call uncertain. V was pared by 3 bases and J by 9 bases, with 15 bases between. Germline lookup yields CDR1 SNHLY and CDR2 FYNNEI. There are 15 residues in the CDR3. In DNA, the CDR3 is TGTGCCAGCAGTGACACGACAACTCGGGGTTCACCCCTCCACTTT. It translates to CASSDTTTRGSPLHF. Together with reference TRBV2 and TRBJ1-6, the CDR3 gives the full variable domain: EPEVTQTPSHQVTQMGQEVILRCVPISNHLYFYWYRQILGQKVEFLVSFYNNEISEKSEIFDDQFSVERPDGSNFTLKIRSTKLEDSAMYFCASSDTTTRGSPLHFGNGTRLTVT.

The chain employs TRBV5-8 and TRBJ1-6; D not certain. The germline V gene encodes CDR1 SGHTS and CDR2 YDEGEE. The CDR3 sequence is 15 residues long. V shed 3 bases and J shed 6 bases, with 13 bases lying between them. The CDR3 reads CASSSYTRSNSPLHF. The CDR3 bases are TGTGCCAGCAGCTCCTACACGCGGAGTAATTCACCCCTCCACTTT.

J is TRBJ2-6 and V is TRBV28; TRBD1 matches at 7 bases. This CDR3 comprises 19 residues. Germline values: CDR1 MDHEN, CDR2 SYDVKM. Germline trimming cut 3 bases from V and 0 bases from J; bases unmatched to any gene: 11. CDR3: CASSFRSEDRSSGANVLTF. The CDR3 coding sequence is TGTGCCAGCAGTTTTAGGAGTGAGGACAGGAGCTCTGGGGCCAACGTCCTGACTTTC. The full variable domain, with the rest looked up from reference TRBV28 and TRBJ2-6, is DVKVTQSSRYLVKRTGEKVFLECVQDMDHENMFWYRQDPGLGLRLIYFSYDVKMKEKGDIPEGYSVSREKKERFSLILESASTNQTSMYLCASSFRSEDRSSGANVLTFGAGSRLTVL.

The CDR3 loop reads CASSFNGELFF. As DNA, the CDR3 is TGTGCCAGCAGCTTTAACGGGGAGCTGTTTTTT. The rearrangement uses TRBV5-4 and TRBJ2-2, with D unresolved. Germline CDR1 and CDR2: SGHNT and YYREEE (reference sequence). The CDR3 sequence is 11 residues long. The V and J ends lost 2 bases and 7 bases respectively, with 3 bases between them.

The rearrangement links TRBV5-6 to TRBJ2-5; 7 bases map to TRBD1. The J segment lost 3 bases and the V segment lost 3 bases, leaving 2 bases of the junction unmatched. The CDR3 sequence is 13 residues long. Germline V gene lookup returns CDR1 SGHDT and CDR2 YYEEEE. CDR3 coding DNA: TGTGCCAGCAGCTCAGACAGGGAAGAGACCCAGTACTTC. Translating gives CASSSDREETQYF.

V and J are TRBV4-2 and TRBJ2-1; 7 nucleotides match TRBD2. The CDR3 runs to 16 residues. V lost 1 base, J lost 4 bases, and 7 bases stayed unmatched. Germline V lookup: CDR1 LGHNA, CDR2 YNFKEQ. The DNA for the CDR3 is TGTGCCAGCAGCCAAGCAGCTCTAGCGGATTACAATGAGCAGTTCTTC. It codes for CASSQAALADYNEQFF.

This clone was seen more than once but under ten times. This chain links TRBV7-9 with TRBJ1-2; TRBD1 aligns across 7 bases. The junction had 15 bases not matched to a gene; V was cut back by 5 bases and J by 6 bases. The CDR3 runs 16 residues. Germline-derived CDR1 and CDR2 are SEHNR and FQNEAQ (reference sequence). The CDR3 nucleotides read TGTGCCAGCAGCCTTGACAGGGCCCCGTCCAAGGATGGCTACACCTTC. Translating it yields CASSLDRAPSKDGYTF.